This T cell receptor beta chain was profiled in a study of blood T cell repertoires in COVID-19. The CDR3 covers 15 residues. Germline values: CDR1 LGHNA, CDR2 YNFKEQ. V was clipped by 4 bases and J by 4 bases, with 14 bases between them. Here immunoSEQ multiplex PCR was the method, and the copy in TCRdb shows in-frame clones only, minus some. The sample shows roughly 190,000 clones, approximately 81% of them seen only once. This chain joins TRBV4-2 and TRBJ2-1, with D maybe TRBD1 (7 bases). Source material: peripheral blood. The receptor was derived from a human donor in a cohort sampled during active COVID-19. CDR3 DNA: TGTGCCAGCAGCCCGGAGGGGGCTCGTTACAATGAGCAGTTCTTC. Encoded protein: CASSPEGARYNEQFF.